The clone carrying this TCR beta chain was detected many times. What it binds is not known. This entry is derived from a study of neurological immune-mediated disorders. On the study more broadly: The disease course was relapsing-remitting in around 30 and secondary progressive in about 9% of the 34 multiple sclerosis patients. Study-wide results and limits: Repertoires from 18 of 34 multiple sclerosis patients grouped phylogenetically into a related-CDR3 cluster, suggesting a possible signature.

Germline V gene lookup returns CDR1 LNHNV and CDR2 YYDKDF (reference sequence). The CDR3 consists of 14 residues. The ends lost 1 base at V and 4 bases at J; junction bases unmatched: 0. 2 million unsorted PBMCs were stored in RNAlater at -80 °C before RNA extraction. Every sequencing run drew on 15-18 subjects and yielded over 160 million TCR-beta sequences. One entry per CDR3 protein results from TCRdb running MiXCR on the 5' RACE reads. In the table there are some 120,000 distinct CDR3 sequences, more than 2.5% of which are singletons. The origin of this receptor is a woman in her twenties or thirties with multiple sclerosis. What was sequenced was PBMCs. The chain has TRBV15 and TRBJ2-2; 7 positions match TRBD1. The CDR3 sequence: CATSRGTGTGELFF. In nucleotides, the CDR3 is TGTGCCACCAGCAGAGGGACAGGCACCGGGGAGCTGTTTTTT. The full variable domain, completed using reference TRBV15 and TRBJ2-2, is DAMVIQNPRYQVTQFGKPVTLSCSQTLNHNVMYWYQQKSSQAPKLLFHYYDKDFNNEADTPDNFQSRRPNTSFCFLDIRSPGLGDTAMYLCATSRGTGTGELFFGEGSRLTVL.